A single sample gave rise to the 3 T cell receptor beta chains below, sequenced in a study of shared clonotypes between healthy human individuals. Clones were sequenced by immunoSEQ multiplex PCR, and TCRdb holds only the in-frame ones, with some missing. The table has under 1,100,000 clones, around 75% seen once. Sequencing was carried out using memory CD4+ T cells sorted from blood. This sample's subset: CD45RA-negative fraction. These receptors originate from a man younger than 35 in good health.

The V gene is TRBV28, the J gene TRBJ2-3; either TRBD1 or TRBD2 may fit D (5 bases each). The CDR3 contains 16 residues. Per germline, CDR1 MDHEN and CDR2 SYDVKM. V was trimmed by 5 bases and J by 2 bases, leaving 17 bases between them. The CDR3 protein is CASSLAPGTNTDTQYF. The CDR3 DNA sequence: TGTGCCAGCAGTCTTGCGCCGGGGACCAACACAGATACGCAGTATTTT.

The chain is built from TRBV7-2 and TRBJ2-3; maybe TRBD2 (5 bases). This CDR3 has 16 amino acids. V dropped 2 bases and J dropped 4 bases, with 16 bases sitting between them. Germline-derived CDR1 and CDR2 are SGHTA and FQGNSA. Here the CDR3 DNA reads TGTGCCAGCAGCTTATTCGCAGGAAGCGGAGCAGATACGCAGTATTTT. Its protein product is CASSLFAGSGADTQYF.

With respect to this clone: The same CDR3 also results from other DNA sequences found in this sample. The chain carries TRBV19 and TRBJ1-5, with 9 nucleotides matching TRBD1. The V gene end was trimmed by 5 bases and the J gene end by 4 bases; junction bases not matched to a gene: 3. The V gene's germline CDR1 is LNHDA and CDR2 SQIVND (reference sequence). CDR3 size: 14 residues. The CDR3 nucleotides read TGTGCCAGTAGTGTCGGACAGGGGAATCAGCCCCAGCATTTT. Protein sequence: CASSVGQGNQPQHF.